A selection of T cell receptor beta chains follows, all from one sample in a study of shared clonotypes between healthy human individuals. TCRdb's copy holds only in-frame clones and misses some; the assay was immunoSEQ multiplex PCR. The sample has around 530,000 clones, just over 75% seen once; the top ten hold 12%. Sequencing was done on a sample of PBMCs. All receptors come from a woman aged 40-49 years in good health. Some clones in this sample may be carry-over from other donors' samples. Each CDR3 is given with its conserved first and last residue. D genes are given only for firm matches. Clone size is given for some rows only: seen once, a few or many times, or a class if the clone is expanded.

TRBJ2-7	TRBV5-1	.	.	TGCGCCAGCAGGTTAGATATGAGGGAGCAGTACTTC	CASRLDMREQYF
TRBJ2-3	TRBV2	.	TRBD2	TGTGCCAGCAGTGAGGGGGGACGAGGACTAGCGGGCACAGATACGCAGTATTTT	CASSEGGRGLAGTDTQYF
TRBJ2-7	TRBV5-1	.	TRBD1	TGCGCCAGCAGCTTGCGGGACAGGGGCGCCTACGAGCAGTACTTC	CASSLRDRGAYEQYF
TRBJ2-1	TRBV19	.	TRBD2	TGTGCCAGTAATTCCGGGACTAGCGGGAATGAGCAGTTCTTC	CASNSGTSGNEQFF
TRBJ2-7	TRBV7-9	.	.	TGTGCCAGCAGCTTCCTCGGGACGACCTACGAGCAGTACTTC	CASSFLGTTYEQYF
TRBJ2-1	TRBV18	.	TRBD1	TGTGCCAGCTCACTTGGGACAGGGCGATTAGGCTACAATGAGCAGTTCTTC	CASSLGTGRLGYNEQFF
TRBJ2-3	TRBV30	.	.	TGTGCCTGGGGGCGAGACGGAACTAGCACAGATACGCAGTATTTT	CAWGRDGTSTDTQYF
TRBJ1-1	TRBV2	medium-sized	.	TGTGCCAGCAGTGTGGGGGGTGGGACTGAAGCTTTCTTT	CASSVGGGTEAFF
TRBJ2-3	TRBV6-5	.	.	TGTGCCAGCGGCCGAGGAGGGGATACGCAGTATTTT	CASGRGGDTQYF
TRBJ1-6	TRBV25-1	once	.	TGTGCCAGCAGTGAATATCGGTCACCCCTCCACTTT	CASSEYRSPLHF
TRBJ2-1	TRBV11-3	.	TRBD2	TGTGCCAGCAGCTTAGAGGGGACTAGCGGGAGCCCCGACCACAATGAGCAGTTCTTC	CASSLEGTSGSPDHNEQFF
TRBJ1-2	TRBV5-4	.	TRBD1	TGTGCCAGCAGCTTGGGGGGGCCGGGACAGGGGAGTTATGGCTACACCTTC	CASSLGGPGQGSYGYTF
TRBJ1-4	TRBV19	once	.	TGTGCCAGTAGTATTTCCAGAGCAACTAATGAAAAACTGTTTTTT	CASSISRATNEKLFF
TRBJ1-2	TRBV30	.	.	TGTGCCTGGAGTCCGGACGACAGCTATGGCTACACCTTC	CAWSPDDSYGYTF
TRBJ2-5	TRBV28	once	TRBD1	TGTGCCAGCAGTCCGGGGACAGGGGGCTACCAAGAGACCCAGTACTTC	CASSPGTGGYQETQYF
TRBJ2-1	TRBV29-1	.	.	TGCAGCGTTGAAACCCCGAGGGATGAGCAGTTCTTC	CSVETPRDEQFF
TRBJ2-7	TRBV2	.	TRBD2	TGTGCCACGGGAGGGGGGACTAGCGTATACGAGCAGTACTTC	CATGGGTSVYEQYF
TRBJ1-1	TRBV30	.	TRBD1	TGTGCCTCCTCGGACAGGGGGTACACTGAAGCTTTCTTT	CASSDRGYTEAFF
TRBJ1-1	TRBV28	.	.	TGTGCCAGCAGTCCCCCGGGGGACGGACACACTGAAGCTTTCTTT	CASSPPGDGHTEAFF
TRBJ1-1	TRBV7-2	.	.	TGTGCCAGCAGCTTAACCTTTGGGGGGGGAGCTTTCTTT	CASSLTFGGGAFF
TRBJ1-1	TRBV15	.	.	TGTGCCACCAGCAGAGATATCAGAGCGAACACTGAAGCTTTCTTT	CATSRDIRANTEAFF
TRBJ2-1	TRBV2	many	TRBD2	TGTGCCAGCAGTTTAGCGGGAGTGGGGGTTGAGCAGTTCTTC	CASSLAGVGVEQFF
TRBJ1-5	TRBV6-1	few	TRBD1	TGTGCCAGCAGTGATATCGACAGGGTTAATCAGCCCCAGCATTTT	CASSDIDRVNQPQHF
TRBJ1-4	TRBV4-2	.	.	TGTGCCAGCAGGACAGGCGCAACTAATGAAAAACTGTTTTTT	CASRTGATNEKLFF
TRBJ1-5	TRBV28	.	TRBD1	TGTGCCAGCAGTTGGACAGGGGAAGGGAGCAATCAGCCCCAGCATTTT	CASSWTGEGSNQPQHF
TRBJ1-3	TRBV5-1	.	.	TGCGCCAGCAGCCCAAGGCGTGGGGGCACTGGAAACACCATATATTTT	CASSPRRGGTGNTIYF
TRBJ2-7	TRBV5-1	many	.	TGCGCCAGCAGCTTGGCCGGCTCCTACGAGCAGTACTTC	CASSLAGSYEQYF
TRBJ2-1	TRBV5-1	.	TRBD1	TGCGCCAGCAGACCCGGGACAGGGGACAATGAGCAGTTCTTC	CASRPGTGDNEQFF
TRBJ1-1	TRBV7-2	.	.	TGTGCCAGCAGCTTAGAATTCGGGGCAAGGAAAACTGAAGCTTTCTTT	CASSLEFGARKTEAFF
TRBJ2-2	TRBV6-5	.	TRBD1	TGTGCCAGCAGCCGACAGGGGCGATATGGCGGGGAGCTGTTTTTT	CASSRQGRYGGELFF
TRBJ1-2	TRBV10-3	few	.	TGTGCCATCAGTGAGGGACAGCTCTATGGCTACACCTTC	CAISEGQLYGYTF
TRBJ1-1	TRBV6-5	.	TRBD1	TGTGCCAGCAGTTGGGACAGGGCATTGGGCACTGAAGCTTTCTTT	CASSWDRALGTEAFF
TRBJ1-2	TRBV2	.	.	TGTGCCAGCAGTGCCTGGGGGAACTATGGCTACACCTTC	CASSAWGNYGYTF
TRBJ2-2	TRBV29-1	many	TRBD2	TGCAGCGTTGAATTCGGGAGGTCCGGCACCGGGGAGCTGTTTTTT	CSVEFGRSGTGELFF
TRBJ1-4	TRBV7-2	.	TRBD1	TGTGCCAGCAGCTTAGATTTCGGAACAGGGGAACTGTTTTTT	CASSLDFGTGELFF
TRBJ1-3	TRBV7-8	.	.	TGTGCCAGCAGAATCCAGGGCTCTGGAAACACCATATATTTT	CASRIQGSGNTIYF
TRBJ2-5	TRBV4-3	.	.	TGCGCCAGCAGCCTTCAACGGGGCGAGACCCAGTACTTC	CASSLQRGETQYF
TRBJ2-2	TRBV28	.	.	TGTGCCAGCAGTTTAAGCACCGGGGAGCTGTTTTTT	CASSLSTGELFF
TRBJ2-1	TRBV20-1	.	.	TGCAGTGCTAGTTTGAGCAATGAGCAGTTCTTC	CSASLSNEQFF
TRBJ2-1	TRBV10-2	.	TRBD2	TGCGCCAGCAGTGAGTCGGGGCCTAGCGGGAGCAATGAGCAGTTCTTC	CASSESGPSGSNEQFF
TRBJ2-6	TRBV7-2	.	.	TGTGCCAGCAGCTTAAGTGTAGGCTCTGGGGCCAACGTCCTGACTTTC	CASSLSVGSGANVLTF
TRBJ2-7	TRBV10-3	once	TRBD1	TGTGCCATCAGCCCCTGGACAGGGTCATTTGACGAGCAGTACTTC	CAISPWTGSFDEQYF
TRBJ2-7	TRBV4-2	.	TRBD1	TGTGCCAGCAGCCAGATATCGACAGGGTTTGTCCGCGAGCAGTACTTC	CASSQISTGFVREQYF
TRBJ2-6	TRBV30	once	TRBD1	TGTGCGACGGGACAGGCTGGGGCCAACGTCCTGACTTTC	CATGQAGANVLTF
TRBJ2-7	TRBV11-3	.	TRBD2	TGTGCCAGCAGCTCTAGCGGGAGGGCCTACGAGCAGTACTTC	CASSSSGRAYEQYF
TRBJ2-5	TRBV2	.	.	TGTGCCAGCAGGGCAGGGGCGACCCAGTACTTC	CASRAGATQYF
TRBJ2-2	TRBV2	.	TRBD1	TGTGCCAGCATCTCCGGGACAGGGTTCACCGGGGAGCTGTTTTTT	CASISGTGFTGELFF
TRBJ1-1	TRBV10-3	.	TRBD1	TGTGCCATCAGTCTAGGGACAGGGAACACTGAAGCTTTCTTT	CAISLGTGNTEAFF
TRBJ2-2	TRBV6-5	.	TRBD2	TGTGCCAGCAGTGTAGAAGCGGGAGAGGTCGGGGAGCTGTTTTTT	CASSVEAGEVGELFF
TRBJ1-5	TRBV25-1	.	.	TGTGCCAGCAGTCTGGGGGGGCCCAGCAATCAGCCCCAGCATTTT	CASSLGGPSNQPQHF